The 4 T cell receptor beta chains presented below share a single source sample, sequenced in a study of beta chain features in type 1 diabetes. Overall study results and limits: Type 1 diabetes patients had moderately but significantly shorter TCRB CDR3s in all four CD4+ subsets.

These receptors have no identified antigens. Reverse transcription of all isolated RNA meant that expressed TCRB transcripts were sequenced. TCRdb's table, derived via immunoSEQ multiplex PCR, lists solely in-frame clones and lacks some. The sample yields about 160,000 clones, roughly 63% seen once. Sequenced material: naive CD4+ T cells from blood. Every receptor here comes from a man aged 25 to 40 with type 1 diabetes.

This clone was seen only a few times. The chain recombines TRBV29-1 with TRBJ2-5; D not certain. The CDR3 runs 13 residues. Trimming pared 7 bases from V and 1 base from J, leaving 13 bases between. The germline V gene has CDR1 SQVTM and CDR2 ANQGSEA. The CDR3: CSAAVSGQETQYF. CDR3 DNA sequence: TGCAGCGCCGCCGTATCGGGCCAAGAGACCCAGTACTTC.

The chain joins TRBV7-9 to TRBJ2-5; 8 positions match TRBD1. There are 16 residues in the CDR3. V dropped 2 bases and J dropped 2; count of bases not matched to a gene: 7. The V gene's germline CDR1 is SEHNR and CDR2 FQNEAQ (reference sequence). In DNA form, the CDR3 reads TGTGCCAGCAGCTTACTATTGGACAGGGAACAAGAGACCCAGTACTTC. This gives the protein CASSLLLDREQETQYF.

The genes are TRBV4-3 and TRBJ2-5; the D gene is possibly TRBD2 (6 bases). Germline lookup yields CDR1 LGHNA and CDR2 YSLEER. The CDR3 totals 15 residues. Deletions cut 0 bases from V and 5 bases from J, with 13 bases between. DNA for the CDR3: TGCGCCAGCAGCCAAGATGAGACTAGGGCGGAGACCCAGTACTTC. Translation gives CASSQDETRAETQYF.

This sequence joins TRBV4-3 and TRBJ2-3, with D possibly being TRBD1 (5 bases). There are 13 residues in the CDR3. V was shortened by 6 bases and J by 4 bases, with 11 bases between the two germline ends. CDR1 is LGHNA, CDR2 YSLEER, per germline. The CDR3 DNA is TGCGCCAGCAGTGGGGCCCGGGCAGATACGCAGTATTTT. This translates into CASSGARADTQYF.